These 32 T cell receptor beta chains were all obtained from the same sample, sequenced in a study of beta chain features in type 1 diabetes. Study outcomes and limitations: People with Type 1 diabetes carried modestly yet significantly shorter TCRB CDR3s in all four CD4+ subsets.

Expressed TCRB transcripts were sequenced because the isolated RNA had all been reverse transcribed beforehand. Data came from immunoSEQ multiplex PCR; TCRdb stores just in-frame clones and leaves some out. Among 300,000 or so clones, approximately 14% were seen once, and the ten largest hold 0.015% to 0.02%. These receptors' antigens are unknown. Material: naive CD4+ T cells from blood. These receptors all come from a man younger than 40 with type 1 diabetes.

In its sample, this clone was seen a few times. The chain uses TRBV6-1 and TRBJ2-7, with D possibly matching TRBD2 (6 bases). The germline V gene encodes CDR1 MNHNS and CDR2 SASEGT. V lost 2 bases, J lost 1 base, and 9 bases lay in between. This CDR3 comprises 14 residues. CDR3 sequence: CASSEPGLSYEQYF. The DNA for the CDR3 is TGTGCCAGCAGTGAACCTGGACTATCCTACGAGCAGTACTTC.

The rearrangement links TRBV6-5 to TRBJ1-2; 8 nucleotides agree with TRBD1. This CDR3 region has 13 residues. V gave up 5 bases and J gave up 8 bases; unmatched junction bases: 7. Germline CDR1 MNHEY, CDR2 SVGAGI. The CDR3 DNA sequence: TGTGCCAGCAGTGACCGGGACAGGTACGGCTACACCTTC. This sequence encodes CASSDRDRYGYTF.

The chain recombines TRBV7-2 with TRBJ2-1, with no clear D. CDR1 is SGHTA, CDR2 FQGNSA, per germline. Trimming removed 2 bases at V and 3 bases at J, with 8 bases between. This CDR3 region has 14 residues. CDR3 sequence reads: CASSLLPSYNEQFF. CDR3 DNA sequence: TGTGCCAGCAGCTTATTACCTAGCTACAATGAGCAGTTCTTC.

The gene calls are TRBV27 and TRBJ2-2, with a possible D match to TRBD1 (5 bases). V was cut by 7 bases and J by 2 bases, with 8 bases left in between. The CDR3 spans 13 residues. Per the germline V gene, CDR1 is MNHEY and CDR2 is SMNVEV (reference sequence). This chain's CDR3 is CASMTANTGELFF. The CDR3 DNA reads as TGTGCCAGCATGACAGCCAACACCGGGGAGCTGTTTTTT.

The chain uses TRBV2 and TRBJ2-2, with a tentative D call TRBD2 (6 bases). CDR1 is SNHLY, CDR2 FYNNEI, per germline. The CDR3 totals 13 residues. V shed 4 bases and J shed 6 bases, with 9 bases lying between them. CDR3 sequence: CASSAERAGELFF. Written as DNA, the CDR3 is TGTGCCAGCAGTGCGGAGCGGGCCGGGGAGCTGTTTTTT.

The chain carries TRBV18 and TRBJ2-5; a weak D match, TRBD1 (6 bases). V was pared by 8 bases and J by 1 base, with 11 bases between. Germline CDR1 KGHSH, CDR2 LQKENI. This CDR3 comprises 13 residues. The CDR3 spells CASRGQIQETQYF. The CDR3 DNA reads TGTGCCAGCCGCGGACAGATCCAAGAGACCCAGTACTTC.

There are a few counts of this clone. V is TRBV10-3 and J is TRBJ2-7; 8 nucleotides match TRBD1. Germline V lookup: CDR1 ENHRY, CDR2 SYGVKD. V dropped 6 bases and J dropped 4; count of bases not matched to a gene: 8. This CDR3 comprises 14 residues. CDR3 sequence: CAISDRGGQYEQYF. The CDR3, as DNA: TGTGCCATCAGCGACAGGGGAGGCCAGTACGAGCAGTACTTC.

CDR3 in DNA: TGTGCCAGCAGTTACGCTGGGACAGCCAGCACAGATACGCAGTATTTT. Translating it yields CASSYAGTASTDTQYF. The V call is TRBV6-5, the J call TRBJ2-3, with 7 bases identical to TRBD1. Looked up from germline, CDR1 is MNHEY and CDR2 is SVGAGI. This CDR3 contains 16 residues. The trim removed 2 bases at V and 0 bases at J, leaving 5 bases unmatched.

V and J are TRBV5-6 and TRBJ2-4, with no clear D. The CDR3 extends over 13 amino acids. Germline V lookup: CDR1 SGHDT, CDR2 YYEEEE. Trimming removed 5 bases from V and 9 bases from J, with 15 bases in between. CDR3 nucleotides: TGTGCCAGCAGTCCTGACATCCTTGGCATTCAGTACTTC. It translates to CASSPDILGIQYF.

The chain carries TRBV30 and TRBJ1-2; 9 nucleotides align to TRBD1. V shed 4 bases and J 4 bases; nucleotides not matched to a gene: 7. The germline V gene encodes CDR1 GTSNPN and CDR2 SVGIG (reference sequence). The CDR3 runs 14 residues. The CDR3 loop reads CAWTDMDRGYGYTF. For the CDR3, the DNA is TGTGCCTGGACGGATATGGACAGGGGCTATGGCTACACCTTC.

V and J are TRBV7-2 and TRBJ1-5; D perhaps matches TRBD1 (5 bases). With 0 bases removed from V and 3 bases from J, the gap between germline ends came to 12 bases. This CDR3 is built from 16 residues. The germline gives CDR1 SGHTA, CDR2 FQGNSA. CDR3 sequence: CASSLAGGRDNQPQHF. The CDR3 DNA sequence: TGTGCCAGCAGCTTAGCGGGGGGTAGGGACAATCAGCCCCAGCATTTT. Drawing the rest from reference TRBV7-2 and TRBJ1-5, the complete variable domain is GAGVSQSPSNKVTEKGKDVELRCDPISGHTALYWYRQSLGQGLEFLIYFQGNSAPDKSGLPSDRFSAERTGGSVSTLTIQRTQQEDSAVYLCASSLAGGRDNQPQHFGDGTRLSIL.

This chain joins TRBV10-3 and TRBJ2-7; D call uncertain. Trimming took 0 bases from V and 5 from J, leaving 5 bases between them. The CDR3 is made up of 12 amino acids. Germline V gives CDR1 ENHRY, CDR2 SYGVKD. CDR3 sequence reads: CAISESSDEQYF. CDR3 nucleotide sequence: TGTGCCATCAGTGAGTCGTCTGACGAGCAGTACTTC.

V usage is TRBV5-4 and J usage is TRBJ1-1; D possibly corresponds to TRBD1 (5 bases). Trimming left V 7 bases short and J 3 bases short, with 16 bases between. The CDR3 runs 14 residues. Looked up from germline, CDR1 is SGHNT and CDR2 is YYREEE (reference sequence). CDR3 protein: CASSFTGDHTEAFF. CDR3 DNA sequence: TGTGCCAGCTCCTTCACGGGGGATCACACTGAAGCTTTCTTT.

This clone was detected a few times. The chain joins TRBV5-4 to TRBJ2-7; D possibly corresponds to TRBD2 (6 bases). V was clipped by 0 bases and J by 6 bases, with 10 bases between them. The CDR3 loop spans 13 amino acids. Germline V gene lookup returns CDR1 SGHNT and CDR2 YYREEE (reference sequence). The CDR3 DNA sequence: TGTGCCAGCAGCTTGGCCGGGGAGGCCGAGCAGTACTTC. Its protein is CASSLAGEAEQYF.

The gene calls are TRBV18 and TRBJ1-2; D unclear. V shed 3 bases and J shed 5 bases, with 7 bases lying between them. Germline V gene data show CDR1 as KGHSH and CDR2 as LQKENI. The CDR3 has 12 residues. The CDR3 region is CASSPSEYGYTF. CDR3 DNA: TGTGCCAGCTCACCGTCGGAGTATGGCTACACCTTC.

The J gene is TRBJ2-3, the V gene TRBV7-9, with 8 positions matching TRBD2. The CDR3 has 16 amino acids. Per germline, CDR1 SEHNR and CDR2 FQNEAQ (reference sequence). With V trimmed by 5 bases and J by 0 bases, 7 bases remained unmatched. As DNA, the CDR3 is TGTGCCAGCAGCCAACGCGGGGGGCTAAGCACAGATACGCAGTATTTT. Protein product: CASSQRGGLSTDTQYF.

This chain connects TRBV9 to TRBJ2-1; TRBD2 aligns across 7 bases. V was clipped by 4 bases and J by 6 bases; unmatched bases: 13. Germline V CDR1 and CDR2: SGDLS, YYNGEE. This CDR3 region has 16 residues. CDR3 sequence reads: CASSPFGSGISNEQFF. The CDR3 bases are TGTGCCAGCAGCCCCTTCGGAAGCGGGATCAGCAATGAGCAGTTCTTC.

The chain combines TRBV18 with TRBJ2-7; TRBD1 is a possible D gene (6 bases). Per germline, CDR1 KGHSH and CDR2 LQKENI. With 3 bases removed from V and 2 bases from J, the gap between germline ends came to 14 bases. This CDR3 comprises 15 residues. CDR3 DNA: TGTGCCAGCTCACCCGCAGGGGCTGGGCCCTACGAGCAGTACTTC. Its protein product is CASSPAGAGPYEQYF. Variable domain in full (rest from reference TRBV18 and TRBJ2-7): NAGVMQNPRHLVRRRGQEARLRCSPMKGHSHVYWYRQLPEEGLKFMVYLQKENIIDESGMPKERFSAEFPKEGPSILRIQQVVRGDSAAYFCASSPAGAGPYEQYFGPGTRLTVT.

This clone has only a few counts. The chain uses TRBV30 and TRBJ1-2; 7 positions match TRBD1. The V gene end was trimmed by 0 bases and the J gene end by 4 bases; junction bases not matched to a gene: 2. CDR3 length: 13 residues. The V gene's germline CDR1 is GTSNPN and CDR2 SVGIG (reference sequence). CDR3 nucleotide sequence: TGTGCCTGGAGTGTGGGACAGTTCTATGGCTACACCTTC. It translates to CAWSVGQFYGYTF.

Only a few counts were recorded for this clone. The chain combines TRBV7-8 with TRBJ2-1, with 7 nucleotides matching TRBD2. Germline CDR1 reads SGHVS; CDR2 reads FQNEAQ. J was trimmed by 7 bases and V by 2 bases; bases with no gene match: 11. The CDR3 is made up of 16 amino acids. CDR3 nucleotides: TGTGCCAGCAGCTTATCAGGCGGGAGAATACAGAATGAGCAGTTCTTC. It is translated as CASSLSGGRIQNEQFF. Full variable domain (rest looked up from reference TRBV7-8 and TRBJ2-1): GAGVSQSPRYKVAKRGQDVALRCDPISGHVSLFWYQQALGQGPEFLTYFQNEAQLDKSGLPSDRFFAERPEGSVSTLKIQRTQQEDSAVYLCASSLSGGRIQNEQFFGPGTRLTVL.

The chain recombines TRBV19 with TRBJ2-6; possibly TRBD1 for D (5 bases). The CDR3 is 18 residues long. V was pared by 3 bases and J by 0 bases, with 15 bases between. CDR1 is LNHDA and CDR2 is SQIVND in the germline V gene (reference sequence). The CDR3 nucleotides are TGTGCCAGTAGTATCGGGCAGGGCCTTCTCTCTGGGGCCAACGTCCTGACTTTC. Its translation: CASSIGQGLLSGANVLTF. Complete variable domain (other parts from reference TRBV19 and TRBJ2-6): DGGITQSPKYLFRKEGQNVTLSCEQNLNHDAMYWYRQDPGQGLRLIYYSQIVNDFQKGDIAEGYSVSREKKESFPLTVTSAQKNPTAFYLCASSIGQGLLSGANVLTFGAGSRLTVL.

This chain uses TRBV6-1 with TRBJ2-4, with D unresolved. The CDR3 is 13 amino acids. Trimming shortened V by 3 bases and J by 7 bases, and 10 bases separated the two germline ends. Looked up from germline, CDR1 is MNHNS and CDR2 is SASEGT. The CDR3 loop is CASSERLENIQYF. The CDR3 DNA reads TGTGCCAGCAGTGAGCGATTGGAGAACATTCAGTACTTC.

CDR3 bases: TGTGCCACCACACAGGATTACCAAGAGACCCAGTACTTC. Translation: CATTQDYQETQYF. This rearrangement joins TRBV15 to TRBJ2-5; maybe TRBD1 (5 bases). Germline-derived CDR1 and CDR2 are LNHNV and YYDKDF (reference sequence). The CDR3 runs to 13 residues. V dropped 7 bases and J dropped 0 bases, with 9 bases sitting between them. The variable domain in full, completed from reference TRBV15 and TRBJ2-5, reads DAMVIQNPRYQVTQFGKPVTLSCSQTLNHNVMYWYQQKSSQAPKLLFHYYDKDFNNEADTPDNFQSRRPNTSFCFLDIRSPGLGDTAMYLCATTQDYQETQYFGPGTRLLVL.

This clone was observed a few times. The chain's CDR3 is CATTRKETSSNEQFF. The CDR3, as DNA: TGTGCTACTACTCGGAAGGAAACCAGCTCCAATGAGCAGTTCTTC. V and J are TRBV28 and TRBJ2-1; D gene uncertain. This CDR3 has 15 amino acids. Germline CDR1 and CDR2: MDHEN and SYDVKM.

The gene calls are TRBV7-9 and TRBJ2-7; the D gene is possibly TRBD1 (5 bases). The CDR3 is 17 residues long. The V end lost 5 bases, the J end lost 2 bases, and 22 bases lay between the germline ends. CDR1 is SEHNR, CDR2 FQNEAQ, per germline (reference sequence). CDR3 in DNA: TGTGCCAGCAGCACAACACCGGGCCTAGGGGATACCTACGAGCAGTACTTC. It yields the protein CASSTTPGLGDTYEQYF. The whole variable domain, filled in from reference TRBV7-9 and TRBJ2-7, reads DTGVSQNPRHKITKRGQNVTFRCDPISEHNRLYWYRQTLGQGPEFLTYFQNEAQLEKSRLLSDRFSAERPKGSFSTLEIQRTEQGDSAMYLCASSTTPGLGDTYEQYFGPGTRLTVT.

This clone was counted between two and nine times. CDR3 amino acids: CASSLINSRNTGELFF. CDR3 DNA: TGTGCCAGCAGCTTAATCAATTCCAGAAACACCGGGGAGCTGTTTTTT. The rearrangement links TRBV11-2 to TRBJ2-2, with D hard to call. CDR1 is SGHAT, CDR2 FQNNGV, per germline. Trimming shortened V by 2 bases and J by 2 bases, and 12 bases separated the two germline ends. The CDR3 totals 16 residues.

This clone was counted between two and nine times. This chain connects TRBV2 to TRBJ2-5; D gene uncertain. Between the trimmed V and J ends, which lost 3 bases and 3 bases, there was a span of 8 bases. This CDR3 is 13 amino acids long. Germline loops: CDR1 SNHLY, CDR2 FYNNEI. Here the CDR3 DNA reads TGTGCCAGCAGTGAGTTTAGAGAAGAGACCCAGTACTTC. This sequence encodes CASSEFREETQYF.

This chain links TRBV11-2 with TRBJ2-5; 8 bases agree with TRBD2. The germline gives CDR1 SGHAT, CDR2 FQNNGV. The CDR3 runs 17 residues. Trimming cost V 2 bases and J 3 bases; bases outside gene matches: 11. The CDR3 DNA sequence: TGTGCCAGCAGCTTATTAGCGGGATTAATTATCGAAGAGACCCAGTACTTC. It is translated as CASSLLAGLIIEETQYF.

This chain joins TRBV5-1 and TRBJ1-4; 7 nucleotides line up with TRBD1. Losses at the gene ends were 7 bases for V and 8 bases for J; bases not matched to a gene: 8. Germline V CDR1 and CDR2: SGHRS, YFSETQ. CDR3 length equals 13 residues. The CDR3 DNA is TGCGCCAGCCGACAGGGTACAGAAGAAAAACTGTTTTTT. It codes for CASRQGTEEKLFF.

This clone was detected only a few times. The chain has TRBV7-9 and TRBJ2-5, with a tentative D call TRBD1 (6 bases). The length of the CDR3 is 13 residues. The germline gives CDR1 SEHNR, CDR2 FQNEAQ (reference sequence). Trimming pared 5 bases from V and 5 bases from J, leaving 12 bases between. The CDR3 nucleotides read TGTGCCAGCAGCCCACAAACAGGGGAGACCCAGTACTTC. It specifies CASSPQTGETQYF.

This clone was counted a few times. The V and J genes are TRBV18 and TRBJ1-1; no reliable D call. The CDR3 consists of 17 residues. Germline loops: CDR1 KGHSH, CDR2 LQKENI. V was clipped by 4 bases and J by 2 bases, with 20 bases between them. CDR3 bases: TGTGCCAGCTCACGCCGGGCAGGCTCGGGAGACAACACTGAAGCTTTCTTT. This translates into CASSRRAGSGDNTEAFF.

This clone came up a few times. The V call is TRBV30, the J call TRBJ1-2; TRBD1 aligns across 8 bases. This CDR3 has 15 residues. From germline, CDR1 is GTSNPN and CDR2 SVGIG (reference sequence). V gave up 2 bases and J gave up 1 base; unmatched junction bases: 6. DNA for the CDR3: TGTGCCTGGAGTTCCGACAGGGGTCTTAACTATGGCTACACCTTC. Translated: CAWSSDRGLNYGYTF.